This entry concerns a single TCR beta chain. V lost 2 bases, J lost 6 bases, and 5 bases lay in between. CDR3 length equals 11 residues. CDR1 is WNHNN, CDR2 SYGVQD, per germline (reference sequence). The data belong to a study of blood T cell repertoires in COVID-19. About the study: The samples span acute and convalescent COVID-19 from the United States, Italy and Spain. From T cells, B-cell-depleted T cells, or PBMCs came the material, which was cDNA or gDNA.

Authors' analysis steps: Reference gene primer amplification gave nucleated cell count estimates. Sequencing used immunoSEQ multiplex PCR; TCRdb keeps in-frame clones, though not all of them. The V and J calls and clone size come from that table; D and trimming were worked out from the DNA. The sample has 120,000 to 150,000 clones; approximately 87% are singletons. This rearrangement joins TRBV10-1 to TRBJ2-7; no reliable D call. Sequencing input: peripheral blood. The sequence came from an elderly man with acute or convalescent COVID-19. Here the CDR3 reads CASSENSEQYF. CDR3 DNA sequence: TGCGCCAGCAGTGAGAATAGCGAGCAGTACTTC.